This passage covers 21 T cell receptor beta chains from one sample sequenced in a study of OX40 agonist ivuxolimab in advanced cancers. TCRdb's copy holds only in-frame clones and misses some; the assay was immunoSEQ multiplex PCR. The profile shows about 94,000 clones, approximately 91% of them singletons. The source was CD4+ or CD8+ T cells sorted from blood, collected in a trial of the OX40 agonist ivuxolimab. The receptors were gathered from an adult with an advanced solid tumor such as melanoma, head and neck, liver or kidney cancer.

This rearrangement joins TRBV4-3 to TRBJ1-1, with a possible D match to TRBD1 (5 bases). The germline V and J ends were trimmed by 1 base and 7 bases, with 16 bases remaining between them. CDR3 size: 15 residues. CDR1 LGHNA and CDR2 YSLEER come from the germline V gene. In DNA, the CDR3 is TGCGCCAGCAGCCAAGGGGAATCGCGGGGGGGTGAAGCTTTCTTT. Protein sequence: CASSQGESRGGEAFF.

This clone was seen once. The chain joins TRBV11-3 to TRBJ2-3; no firm D call. The CDR3 sequence is 11 residues long. The ends were cut back, 4 bases at V and 6 bases at J, with 5 bases in the middle. CDR1 is SGHNT and CDR2 is YENEEA in the germline V gene. The CDR3 nucleotides are TGTGCCAGCAGCTCGGGTGATACGCAGTATTTT. Its translation is CASSSGDTQYF.

The chain couples TRBV10-2 to TRBJ1-4, with D tentatively TRBD1 (5 bases). Trimming removed 2 bases at V and 8 bases at J, with 9 bases between. This CDR3 is 13 amino acids long. The germline V gene encodes CDR1 WSHSY and CDR2 SAAADI. In DNA form, the CDR3 reads TGCGCCAGCAGTGAGACAGGAGCGGAAAAACTGTTTTTT. This sequence encodes CASSETGAEKLFF.

This sequence joins TRBV10-3 and TRBJ1-5; TRBD1 is a possible D gene (5 bases). The CDR3 length is 14 residues. The germline CDR1 and CDR2 sequences are ENHRY and SYGVKD. Deletions cut 3 bases from V and 4 bases from J, with 10 bases between. The CDR3 spells CAISDQGSNQPQHF. CDR3 in DNA: TGTGCCATCAGTGATCAGGGCTCTAATCAGCCCCAGCATTTT.

Points on this clone: The junction shows a germline mismatch at one end, possibly a read error. The chain has TRBV19 and TRBJ2-5; weak D call: TRBD1 (5 bases). This CDR3 has 14 amino acids. In germline, CDR1 is LNHDA, CDR2 SQIVND (reference sequence). CDR3 region: CTSLVPGFQETQYF. The CDR3 DNA sequence: TGTACCAGCCTAGTTCCAGGGTTCCAAGAGACCCAGTACTTC.

The V and J genes are TRBV5-4 and TRBJ1-2; maybe TRBD1 (5 bases). Germline V lookup: CDR1 SGHNT, CDR2 YYREEE (reference sequence). With 0 bases removed from V and 8 bases from J, the gap between germline ends came to 14 bases. The CDR3 consists of 14 residues. The CDR3 DNA follows: TGTGCCAGCAGCTTGGTGGGGTCCGGGGGAGGCTACACCTTC. Translated, it gives CASSLVGSGGGYTF.

This clone was detected only once. This chain uses TRBV9 with TRBJ2-5; the D gene could be TRBD1 or TRBD2 (5 bases each). Trimming left V 0 bases short and J 4 bases short, with 13 bases between. The CDR3 runs 15 residues. Germline loops: CDR1 SGDLS, CDR2 YYNGEE. The CDR3 DNA sequence: TGTGCCAGCAGCGTAGGGTTTACAGGAGGAGAGACCCAGTACTTC. It codes for CASSVGFTGGETQYF.

The chain employs TRBV6-1 and TRBJ1-3; 8 bases match TRBD1. There are 17 residues in the CDR3. V was clipped by 2 bases and J by 0 bases; unmatched bases: 6. Germline lookup yields CDR1 MNHNS and CDR2 SASEGT. CDR3 in amino acids: CASSEYGQGSSGNTIYF. The CDR3 DNA reads as TGTGCCAGCAGTGAATATGGACAGGGCTCCTCTGGAAACACCATATATTTT.

The chain uses TRBV7-3 and TRBJ2-6; the D gene is possibly TRBD1 (6 bases). V lost 1 base and J lost 2, with 6 bases in between. Germline CDR1 is SGHTA and CDR2 is FQGTGA. CDR3 length: 15 residues. CDR3 sequence: CASSLNRAGANVLTF. As DNA, the CDR3 is TGTGCCAGCAGCTTAAACAGGGCTGGGGCCAACGTCCTGACTTTC.

This sequence joins TRBV28 and TRBJ1-4, with TRBD1 matching over 11 bases. The CDR3 loop spans 17 amino acids. The germline V gene has CDR1 MDHEN and CDR2 SYDVKM. J lost 5 bases, V lost 4 bases, and 9 bases had no gene match. The CDR3 nucleotides are TGTGCCAGCAGTTCTCGCCCGGGACAGGGGGTAAATGAAAAACTGTTTTTT. Translating it yields CASSSRPGQGVNEKLFF.

This clone appeared a single time. The chain has TRBV27 and TRBJ1-2; 8 nucleotides align to TRBD1. The germline V gene encodes CDR1 MNHEY and CDR2 SMNVEV (reference sequence). This CDR3 comprises 14 residues. Unmatched junction bases numbered 13, after V lost 7 bases and J lost 9 bases. The CDR3 region is CASTLSDRGGSYTF. CDR3 nucleotides: TGTGCCAGCACCCTCTCCGACAGGGGCGGTAGCTACACCTTC.

The chain recombines TRBV11-2 with TRBJ1-1, with TRBD1 identical over 9 bases. This CDR3 region has 14 residues. V shed 5 bases, J shed 7 bases, and the junction held 8 bases outside the gene matches. The germline V gene has CDR1 SGHAT and CDR2 FQNNGV. The CDR3 region is CASSVRVTGGEAFF. CDR3 DNA: TGTGCCAGCAGCGTCCGAGTGACAGGGGGTGAAGCTTTCTTT.

This chain joins TRBV9 and TRBJ2-7; D is undetermined. Deletions cut 0 bases from V and 5 bases from J, with 6 bases between. The CDR3 is 12 amino acids. The germline CDR1 and CDR2 sequences are SGDLS and YYNGEE. The CDR3 is CASSVVLDEQYF. CDR3 nucleotides: TGTGCCAGCAGCGTAGTTTTGGACGAGCAGTACTTC. The full variable domain, in which reference TRBV9 and TRBJ2-7 provide the parts outside the CDR3, is DSGVTQTPKHLITATGQRVTLRCSPRSGDLSVYWYQQSLDQGLQFLIQYYNGEERAKGNILERFSAQQFPDLHSELNLSSLELGDSALYFCASSVVLDEQYFGPGTRLTVT.

This chain uses TRBV4-1 with TRBJ2-7; D unresolved. Germline V gene data show CDR1 as MGHRA and CDR2 as YSYEKL. V was shortened by 0 bases and J by 1 base, with 10 bases between the two germline ends. The CDR3 spans 15 residues. The CDR3 coding sequence is TGCGCCAGCAGCCAAGATAAATACACGTCCTACGAGCAGTACTTC. This codes for CASSQDKYTSYEQYF.

This clone has a single count. The V gene is TRBV6-1, the J gene TRBJ2-5; 14 positions agree with TRBD2. After removal of 5 bases from V and 5 bases from J, the junction contained 4 bases not matched to a gene. This CDR3 comprises 15 residues. Germline loops: CDR1 MNHNS, CDR2 SASEGT. CDR3 residues: CASSRTSGGRETQYF. The CDR3 bases are TGTGCCAGCAGTCGGACTAGCGGGGGGCGGGAGACCCAGTACTTC.

The J gene is TRBJ1-5, the V gene TRBV2; D gene uncertain. The CDR3 covers 14 residues. V lost 4 bases and J 0 bases, leaving 7 bases between the germline ends. The germline V gene encodes CDR1 SNHLY and CDR2 FYNNEI. The CDR3 sequence is CASSGTGSNQPQHF. CDR3 DNA sequence: TGTGCCAGCAGTGGCACCGGTAGCAATCAGCCCCAGCATTTT.

The chain is built from TRBV7-8 and TRBJ1-5; 8 bases align to TRBD1. Germline-derived CDR1 and CDR2 are SGHVS and FQNEAQ. This CDR3 region has 16 residues. The J segment lost 6 bases and the V segment lost 0 bases, leaving 7 bases of the junction unmatched. The CDR3 sequence is CASSLARTGMSQPQHF. In DNA form, the CDR3 reads TGTGCCAGCAGCTTAGCGAGGACAGGGATGAGTCAGCCCCAGCATTTT.

The chain employs TRBV19 and TRBJ1-4; no clear D gene. There are 14 residues in the CDR3. Germline CDR1 and CDR2: LNHDA and SQIVND (reference sequence). Trimming took 7 bases from V and 7 from J, leaving 16 bases between them. The CDR3 nucleotides are TGTGCCAGTACTTCCCAAGGACGGCTTGAAAAACTGTTTTTT. Translating gives CASTSQGRLEKLFF.

The CDR3 loop is CASSPPRGEAFF. The CDR3 DNA sequence: TGTGCCAGCTCACCACCGAGGGGTGAAGCTTTCTTT. The chain recombines TRBV18 with TRBJ1-1; perhaps TRBD1 as D (5 bases). Trimming removed 0 bases at V and 7 bases at J, with 6 bases between. The length of the CDR3 is 12 residues. Germline CDR1 reads KGHSH; CDR2 reads LQKENI. Using reference TRBV18 and TRBJ1-1 for the parts outside the CDR3, the full variable domain is NAGVMQNPRHLVRRRGQEARLRCSPMKGHSHVYWYRQLPEEGLKFMVYLQKENIIDESGMPKERFSAEFPKEGPSILRIQQVVRGDSAAYFCASSPPRGEAFFGQGTRLTVV.

The genes are TRBV9 and TRBJ2-3, with D perhaps matching TRBD2 (6 bases). Germline CDR1 reads SGDLS; CDR2 reads YYNGEE. Trimming shortened V by 0 bases and J by 11 bases, and 10 bases separated the two germline ends. The CDR3 runs 12 residues. CDR3 nucleotides: TGTGCCAGCAGCGTAGGTGCGGGACTGCAGTATTTT. This codes for CASSVGAGLQYF.

This clone was recorded once. The junction does not match germline at one end; this may be a read error. The chain is built from TRBV6-1 and TRBJ2-6; TRBD1 matches 8 bases. CDR3 length: 18 residues. The germline gives CDR1 MNHNS, CDR2 SASEGT. The CDR3 here is CASSESTGGLSGANVLIF. The CDR3 DNA reads TGTGCCAGCAGTGAGTCAACAGGGGGTCTCTCTGGGGCCAACGTCCTGATTTTC.